These 8 T cell receptor beta chains originate from one sample sequenced in a study of vaccination and CD4 T cells after COVID-19 (dated by TCRdb to between 2021 and 2024). Their target antigens are unknown. Receptors were amplified or captured by PCR. The data were produced on an Illumina iSeq 100. At the Johns Hopkins FTIC core, DNA from the cultured CD4+ T cells underwent TCR sequencing with the Oncomine TCR Beta short-read assay. TCRdb took the public reads, trimmed them with fastp at Q25, ran MiXCR for clone calling and kept in-frame beta chains. Rows are combined by CDR3 protein, so each entry shows the most common genes and DNA. The sample data list 20,000 to 25,000 distinct CDR3 sequences, and around 62% of these were observed just once. 20% to 25% of the sample is taken by the ten largest. Reading the label with the study, this specimen's treatment or condition is: 10-day PBMC culture with coronavirus spike peptide pools or control peptides (ViraFEST assay).

The sample in question was CD4+ T cells from blood, cultured in vitro, obtained before SARS-CoV-2 vaccination. The source of these receptors is a human donor who received a COVID-19 vaccine.

The CDR3 loop reads CASSLSGAINEQFF. DNA for the CDR3: TGTGCCAGCAGTCTATCGGGGGCCATCAATGAGCAGTTCTTC. The V call is TRBV6-1, the J call TRBJ2-1; the D gene could be TRBD1 or TRBD2 (6 bases each). CDR1 and CDR2 (germline): MNHNS, SASEGT. The CDR3 sequence is 14 residues long. Deletions cut 5 bases from V and 6 bases from J, with 14 bases between.

This clonotype came up once. The chain joins TRBV7-2 to TRBJ2-7; D perhaps matches TRBD1 (6 bases). The CDR3 runs to 14 residues. The V end lost 4 bases, the J end lost 1 base, and 11 bases lay between the germline ends. Germline V gene lookup returns CDR1 SGHTA and CDR2 FQGNSA. The CDR3 DNA reads TGTGCCAGCAGCTCGTTACAGGGTTCCTACGAGCAGTACTTC. Translating it yields CASSSLQGSYEQYF.

This clonotype counts as medium-sized. V is TRBV12-3 or TRBV12-4 and J is TRBJ2-1, with 11 bases aligning to TRBD2. Trimming took 6 bases from V and 7 from J; bases not matched to a gene: 8. The CDR3 is made up of 15 amino acids. Here the CDR3 reads CASSISGGALNEQFF. The CDR3 bases are TGTGCCAGCAGCATTAGCGGGGGGGCTTTGAATGAGCAGTTCTTC.

V gene TRBV15 combines with J gene TRBJ1-2; TRBD1 matches 8 bases. CDR3 length equals 16 residues. Germline CDR1 reads LNHNV; CDR2 reads YYDKDF (reference sequence). J gave up 7 bases and V 0 bases, and 10 bases lay outside the gene matches. CDR3 nucleotides: TGTGCCACCAGCAGAGATCCTTCAGGGGGCGGCGGTGGCTACACCTTC. Its protein product is CATSRDPSGGGGGYTF.

This clonotype was seen only a few times. The CDR3 sequence: CASSDLGQSTEAFF. CDR3 nucleotide sequence: TGCGCCAGCAGTGATCTCGGACAGTCCACTGAAGCTTTCTTT. This sequence joins TRBV10-2 and TRBJ1-1; weak D call: TRBD1 (6 bases). The CDR3 runs to 14 residues. CDR1 is WSHSY and CDR2 is SAAADI in the germline V gene. The V gene lost 3 bases and the J gene lost 4 bases, with 12 bases spanning the gap.

This clonotype was found a few times. The CDR3 DNA sequence: TGTGCCACCAGCAGAGATTTCGGGGGTGGCGAGTACGAGCAGTACTTC. As protein: CATSRDFGGGEYEQYF. This chain joins TRBV15 and TRBJ2-7; maybe TRBD2 (6 bases). With 0 bases removed from V and 4 bases from J, the gap between germline ends came to 16 bases. The CDR3 has 16 amino acids. Germline CDR1 is LNHNV and CDR2 is YYDKDF (reference sequence).

The chain uses TRBV6-2 or TRBV6-3 and TRBJ2-2; TRBD1 matches 8 bases. The CDR3 length is 15 residues. V lost 7 bases to trimming and J lost 0 bases; unmatched junction nucleotides: 4. Germline V gives CDR1 MNHEY, CDR2 SVGEGT. The CDR3 sequence is CASTKDRANTGELFF. In DNA, the CDR3 is TGTGCCAGCACCAAGGACAGGGCGAACACCGGGGAGCTGTTTTTT.

The rearrangement joins TRBV20-1 to TRBJ1-2; 10 bases agree with TRBD1. This CDR3 region has 11 residues. CDR1 and CDR2 (germline): DFQATT, SNEGSKA (reference sequence). Trimming at V came to 6 bases and at J to 10 bases, leaving 5 bases not matched to a gene. The CDR3 bases are TGCAGTGCCACGGGACAGGGGCTCTACACCTTC. Its translation: CSATGQGLYTF.